The 2 T cell receptor beta chains below all came from one sample that was sequenced in a study of T cell clonality in common variable immunodeficiency (dated by TCRdb to 2015 to 2017). The library was generated by the immunoSEQ multiplex PCR assay. Here the immuneACCESS table is served through TCRdb, limited to in-frame sequences with V and J called. Missing clones are a known gap in these copies; in checked studies unresolved V genes cover under half, and the rest lacks a known reason. The table shows over 30,000 clones here, with no singletons. The top ten clones comprise more than 3% of the sample. The sequenced sample consisted of peripheral blood mononuclear cells. These receptors originate from a person aged 18-69 years in good health.

In its sample, this clone was seen many times. Read data end 3 residues before the CDR3 end; the end is taken from the germline J gene. The V call is TRBV20-1, the J call TRBJ1-2; possibly TRBD1 for D (5 bases). Germline CDR1 reads DFQATT; CDR2 reads SNEGSKA (reference sequence). V was clipped by 3 bases and J by 6 bases, with 11 bases between them. This CDR3 contains 12 residues. CDR3 region: CSASAGKDGYTF. CDR3 DNA (partial): TGCAGTGCTAGTGCAGGGAAGGATGGC.

This clone was seen many times. The sequenced CDR3 bases are TGCAGTGCTTCAGCGGGAGTACGCAATGAG. Translating gives CSASAGVRNE. The entire CDR3 protein is CSASAGVRNEQFF. The chain has TRBV20-1 and TRBJ2-1; 8 bases are shared with TRBD2. Read sequence stops 3 residues before the CDR3 end, and the germline J gene provides the missing end. In germline, CDR1 is DFQATT, CDR2 SNEGSKA (reference sequence). Unmatched junction bases numbered 6, after V lost 5 bases and J lost 6 bases. CDR3 size: 13 residues.